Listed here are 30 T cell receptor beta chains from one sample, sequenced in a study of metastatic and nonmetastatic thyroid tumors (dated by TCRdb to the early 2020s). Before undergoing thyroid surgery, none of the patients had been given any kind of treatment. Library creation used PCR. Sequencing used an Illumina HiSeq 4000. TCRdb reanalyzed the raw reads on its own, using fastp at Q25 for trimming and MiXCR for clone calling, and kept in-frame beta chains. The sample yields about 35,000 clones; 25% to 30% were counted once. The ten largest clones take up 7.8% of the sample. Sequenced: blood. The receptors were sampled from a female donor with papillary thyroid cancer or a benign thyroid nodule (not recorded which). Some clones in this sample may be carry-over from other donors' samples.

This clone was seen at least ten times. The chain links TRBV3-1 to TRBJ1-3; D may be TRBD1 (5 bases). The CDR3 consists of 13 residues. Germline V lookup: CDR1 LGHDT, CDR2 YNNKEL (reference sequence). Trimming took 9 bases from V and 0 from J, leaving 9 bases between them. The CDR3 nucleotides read TGTGCCAGTATGAGGGGCTCTGGAAACACCATATATTTT. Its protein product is CASMRGSGNTIYF. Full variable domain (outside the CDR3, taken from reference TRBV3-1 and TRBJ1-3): DTAVSQTPKYLVTQMGNDKSIKCEQNLGHDTMYWYKQDSKKFLKIMFSYNNKELIINETVPNRFSPKSPDKAHLNLHINSLELGDSAVYFCASMRGSGNTIYFGEGSWLTVV.

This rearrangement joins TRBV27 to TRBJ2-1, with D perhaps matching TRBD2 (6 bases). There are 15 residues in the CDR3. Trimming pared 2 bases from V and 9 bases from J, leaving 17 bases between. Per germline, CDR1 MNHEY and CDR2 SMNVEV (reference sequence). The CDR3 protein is CASSLGISGSGEQFF. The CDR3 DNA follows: TGTGCCAGCAGTTTAGGTATTAGCGGCTCGGGTGAGCAGTTCTTC.

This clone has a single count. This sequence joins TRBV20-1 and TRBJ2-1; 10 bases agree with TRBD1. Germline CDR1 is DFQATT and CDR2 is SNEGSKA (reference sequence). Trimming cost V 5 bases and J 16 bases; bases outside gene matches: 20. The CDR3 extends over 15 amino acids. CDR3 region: CSASTGTGALLDHFF. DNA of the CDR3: TGCAGTGCTTCCACCGGGACAGGGGCCTTACTTGATCATTTCTTC.

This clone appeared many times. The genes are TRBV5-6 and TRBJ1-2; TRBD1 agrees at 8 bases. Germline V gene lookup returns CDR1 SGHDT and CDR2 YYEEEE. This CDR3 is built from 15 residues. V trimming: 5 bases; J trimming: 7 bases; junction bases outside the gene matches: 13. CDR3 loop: CASSPSPDRVGGYTF. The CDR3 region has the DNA TGTGCCAGCAGTCCCTCGCCGGACAGGGTAGGTGGCTACACCTTC. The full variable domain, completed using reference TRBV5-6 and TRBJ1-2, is DAGVTQSPTHLIKTRGQQVTLRCSPKSGHDTVSWYQQALGQGPQFIFQYYEEEERQRGNFPDRFSGHQFPNYSSELNVNALLLGDSALYLCASSPSPDRVGGYTFGSGTRLTVV.

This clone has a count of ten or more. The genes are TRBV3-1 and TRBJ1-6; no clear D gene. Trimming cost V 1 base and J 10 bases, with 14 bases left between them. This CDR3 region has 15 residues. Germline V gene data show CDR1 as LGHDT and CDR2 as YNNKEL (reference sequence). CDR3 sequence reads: CASSQVLTPTSPLHF. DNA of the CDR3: TGTGCCAGCAGCCAAGTGCTCACCCCCACCTCACCCCTCCACTTT.

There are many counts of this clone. The CDR3 sequence: CASSLTGASSYEQYF. The CDR3 nucleotides are TGTGCCAGCAGCTTGACCGGCGCGAGCTCCTACGAGCAGTACTTC. The chain is built from TRBV5-6 and TRBJ2-7; no clear D gene. Germline V gene sequence: CDR1 SGHDT, CDR2 YYEEEE. V lost 1 base and J 0 bases, leaving 11 bases between the germline ends. This CDR3 region has 15 residues.

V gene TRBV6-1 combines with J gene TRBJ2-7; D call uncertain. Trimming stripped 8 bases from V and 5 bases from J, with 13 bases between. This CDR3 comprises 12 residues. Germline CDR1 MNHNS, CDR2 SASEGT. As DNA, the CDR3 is TGTGCCAGCCGATCCCTTTCCCACGAGCAGTACTTC. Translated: CASRSLSHEQYF.

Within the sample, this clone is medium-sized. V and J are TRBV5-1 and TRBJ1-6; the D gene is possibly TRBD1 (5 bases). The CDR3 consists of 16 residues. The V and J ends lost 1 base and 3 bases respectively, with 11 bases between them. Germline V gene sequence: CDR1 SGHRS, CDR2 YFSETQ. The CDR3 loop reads CASSLSGQLYNSPLHF. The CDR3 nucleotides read TGCGCCAGCAGCTTGTCGGGGCAGCTCTATAATTCACCCCTCCACTTT. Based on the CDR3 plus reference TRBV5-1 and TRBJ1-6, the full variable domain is KAGVTQTPRYLIKTRGQQVTLSCSPISGHRSVSWYQQTPGQGLQFLFEYFSETQRNKGNFPGRFSGRQFSNSRSEMNVSTLELGDSALYLCASSLSGQLYNSPLHFGNGTRLTVT.

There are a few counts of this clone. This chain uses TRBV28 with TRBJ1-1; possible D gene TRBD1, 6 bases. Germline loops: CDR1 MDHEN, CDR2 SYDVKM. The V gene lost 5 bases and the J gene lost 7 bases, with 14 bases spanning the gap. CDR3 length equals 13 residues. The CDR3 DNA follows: TGTGCCAGCAGTCCACAGGGATATGGTGAAGCTTTCTTT. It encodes CASSPQGYGEAFF.

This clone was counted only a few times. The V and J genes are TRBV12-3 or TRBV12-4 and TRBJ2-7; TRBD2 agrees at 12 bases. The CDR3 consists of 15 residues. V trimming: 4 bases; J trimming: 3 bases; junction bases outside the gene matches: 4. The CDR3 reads CASSSGLAGYYEQYF. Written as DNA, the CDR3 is TGTGCCAGCAGTTCCGGACTAGCGGGATACTACGAGCAGTACTTC.

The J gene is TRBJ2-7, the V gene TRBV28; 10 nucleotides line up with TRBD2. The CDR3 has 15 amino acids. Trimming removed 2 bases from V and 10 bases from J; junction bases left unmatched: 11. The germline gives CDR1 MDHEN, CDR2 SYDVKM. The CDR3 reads CASSLELAGRADQYF. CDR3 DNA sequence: TGTGCCAGCAGTTTAGAACTAGCGGGACGAGCCGATCAGTACTTC.

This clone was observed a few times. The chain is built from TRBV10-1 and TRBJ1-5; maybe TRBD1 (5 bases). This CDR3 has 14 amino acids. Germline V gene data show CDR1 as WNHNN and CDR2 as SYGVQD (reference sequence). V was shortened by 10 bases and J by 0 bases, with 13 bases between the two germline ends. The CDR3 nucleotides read TGCGCCATAACGGGGGGTTTTAGCAATCAGCCCCAGCATTTT. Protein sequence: CAITGGFSNQPQHF.

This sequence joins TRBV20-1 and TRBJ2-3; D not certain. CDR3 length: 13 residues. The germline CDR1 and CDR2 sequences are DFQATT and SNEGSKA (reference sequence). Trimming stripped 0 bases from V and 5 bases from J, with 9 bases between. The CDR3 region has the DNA TGCAGTGCTAGAGAAGAGGCTGGAGATACGCAGTATTTT. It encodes CSAREEAGDTQYF.

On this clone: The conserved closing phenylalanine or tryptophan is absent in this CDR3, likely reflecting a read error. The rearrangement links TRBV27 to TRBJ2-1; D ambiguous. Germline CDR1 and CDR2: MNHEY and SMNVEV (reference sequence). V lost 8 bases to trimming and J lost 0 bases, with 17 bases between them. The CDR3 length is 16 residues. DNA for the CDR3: TGTGCCAGCCTCCCCGAAGGGATTAGCTCCTACAATGAGCAGTTCTCC. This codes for CASLPEGISSYNEQFS.

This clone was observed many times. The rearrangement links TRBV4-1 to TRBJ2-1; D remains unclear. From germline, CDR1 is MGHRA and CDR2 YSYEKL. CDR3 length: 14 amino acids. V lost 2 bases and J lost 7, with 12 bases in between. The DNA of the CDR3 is TGCGCCAGCAGCCAAACGGGTTTCGGGAATGAGCAGTTCTTC. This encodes CASSQTGFGNEQFF.

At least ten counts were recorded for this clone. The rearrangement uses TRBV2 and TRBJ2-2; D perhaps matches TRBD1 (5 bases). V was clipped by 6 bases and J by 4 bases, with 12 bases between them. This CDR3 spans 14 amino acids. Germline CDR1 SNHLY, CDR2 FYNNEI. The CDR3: CASRPIQATGELFF. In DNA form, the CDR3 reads TGTGCCAGCAGACCGATACAGGCCACCGGGGAGCTGTTTTTT.

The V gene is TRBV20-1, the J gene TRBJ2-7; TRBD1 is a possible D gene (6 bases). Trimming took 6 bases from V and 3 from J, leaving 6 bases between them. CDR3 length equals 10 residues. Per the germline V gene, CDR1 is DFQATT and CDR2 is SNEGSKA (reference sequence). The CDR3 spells CSADSYEQYF. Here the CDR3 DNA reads TGCAGTGCGGACAGCTACGAGCAGTACTTC.

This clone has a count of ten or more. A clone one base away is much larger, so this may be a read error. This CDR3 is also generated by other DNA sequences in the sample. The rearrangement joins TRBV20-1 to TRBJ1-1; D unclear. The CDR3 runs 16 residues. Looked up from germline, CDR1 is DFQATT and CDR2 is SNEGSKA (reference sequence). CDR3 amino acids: CSARDNSAVGNTEASF. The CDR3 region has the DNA TGCAGTGCTAGAGATAACTCAGCAGTGGGGAACACTGAAGCTTCCTTT.

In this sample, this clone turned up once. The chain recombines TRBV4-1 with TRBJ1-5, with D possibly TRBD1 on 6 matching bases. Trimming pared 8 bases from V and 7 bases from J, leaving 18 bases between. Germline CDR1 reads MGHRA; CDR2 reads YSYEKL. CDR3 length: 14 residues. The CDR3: CASGTTGRRQPQHF. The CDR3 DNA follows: TGCGCCAGCGGCACAACAGGGCGGCGACAGCCCCAGCATTTT.

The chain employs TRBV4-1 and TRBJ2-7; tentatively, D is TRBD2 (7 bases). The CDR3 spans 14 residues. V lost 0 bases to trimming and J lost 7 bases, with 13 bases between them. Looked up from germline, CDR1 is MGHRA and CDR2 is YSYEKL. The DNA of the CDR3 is TGCGCCAGCAGCCAAGACGAGGGGGGGCAAGAGCAGTACTTC. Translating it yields CASSQDEGGQEQYF.

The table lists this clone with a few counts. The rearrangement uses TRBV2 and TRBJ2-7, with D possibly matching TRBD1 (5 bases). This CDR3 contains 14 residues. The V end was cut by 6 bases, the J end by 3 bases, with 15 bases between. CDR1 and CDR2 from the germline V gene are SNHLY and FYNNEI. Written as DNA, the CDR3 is TGTGCCAGCAGGGACAACTCAACTATCTACGAGCAGTACTTC. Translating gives CASRDNSTIYEQYF.

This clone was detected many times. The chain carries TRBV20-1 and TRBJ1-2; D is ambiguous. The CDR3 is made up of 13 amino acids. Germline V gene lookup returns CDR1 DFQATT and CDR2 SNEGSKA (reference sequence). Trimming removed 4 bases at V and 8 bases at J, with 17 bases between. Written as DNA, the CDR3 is TGCAGTGCTACTTCCCTTGGAGGACGGGGCTACACCTTC. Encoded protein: CSATSLGGRGYTF.

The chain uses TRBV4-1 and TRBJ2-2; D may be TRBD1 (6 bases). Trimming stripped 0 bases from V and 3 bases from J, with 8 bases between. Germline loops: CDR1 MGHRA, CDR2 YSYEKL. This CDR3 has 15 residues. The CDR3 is CASSQEGHYTGELFF. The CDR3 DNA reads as TGCGCCAGCAGCCAAGAGGGACACTACACCGGGGAGCTGTTTTTT.

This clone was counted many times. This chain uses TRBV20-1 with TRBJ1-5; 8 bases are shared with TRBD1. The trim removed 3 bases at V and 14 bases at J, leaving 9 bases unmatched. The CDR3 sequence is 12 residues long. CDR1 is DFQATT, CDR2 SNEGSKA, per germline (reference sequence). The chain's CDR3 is CSASRSQGGKHF. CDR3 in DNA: TGCAGTGCTAGCCGATCACAGGGGGGGAAGCATTTT.

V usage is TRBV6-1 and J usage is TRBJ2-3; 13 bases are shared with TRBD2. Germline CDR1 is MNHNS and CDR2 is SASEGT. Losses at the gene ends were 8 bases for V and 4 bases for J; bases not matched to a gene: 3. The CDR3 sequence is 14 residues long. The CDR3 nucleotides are TGTGCCAGCCGGACTAGCGGGAGATCAGATACGCAGTATTTT. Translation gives CASRTSGRSDTQYF.

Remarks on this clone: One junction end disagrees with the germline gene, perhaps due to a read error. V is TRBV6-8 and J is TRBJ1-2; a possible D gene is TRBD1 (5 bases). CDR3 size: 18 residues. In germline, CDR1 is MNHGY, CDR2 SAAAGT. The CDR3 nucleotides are TGTGCCAGCAGTTACCGAGGGACGGTGGACGACTCAGTCTGTGGCTACAACTTC. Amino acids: CASSYRGTVDDSVCGYNF.

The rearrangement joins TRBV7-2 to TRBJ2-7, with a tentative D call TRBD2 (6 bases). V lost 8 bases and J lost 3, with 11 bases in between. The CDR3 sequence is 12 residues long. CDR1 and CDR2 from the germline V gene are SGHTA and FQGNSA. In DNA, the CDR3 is TGTGCCAGCCGGCGGGGAAACTACGAGCAGTACTTC. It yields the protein CASRRGNYEQYF.

The CDR3 DNA follows: TGTGCCAGCAGCCAAGTCCCGTACGAGCAGTACTTC. Translation: CASSQVPYEQYF. The gene calls are TRBV3-1 and TRBJ2-7; D unresolved. Per germline, CDR1 LGHDT and CDR2 YNNKEL (reference sequence). Trimming pared 1 base from V and 4 bases from J, leaving 5 bases between. The CDR3 is made up of 12 amino acids.

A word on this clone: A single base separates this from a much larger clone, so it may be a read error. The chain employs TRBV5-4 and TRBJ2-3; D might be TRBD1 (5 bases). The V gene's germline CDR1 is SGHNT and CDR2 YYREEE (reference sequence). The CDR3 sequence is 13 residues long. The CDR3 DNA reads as TGTTCCAGCAGCTTGTCAGGGTCAGATACGCAGTATTTT. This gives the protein CSSSLSGSDTQYF.

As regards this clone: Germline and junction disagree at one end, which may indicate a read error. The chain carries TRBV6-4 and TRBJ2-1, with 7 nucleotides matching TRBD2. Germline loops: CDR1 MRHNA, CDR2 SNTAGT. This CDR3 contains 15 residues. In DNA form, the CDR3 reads TGTGCCAGCAGTGACGGGACTATCGGGAGCAATGAGCAGATATTC. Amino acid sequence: CASSDGTIGSNEQIF.